These T cell receptor beta chains were read from a single sample in a study of blood T cell repertoires in COVID-19. Profiling relied on immunoSEQ multiplex PCR, and the TCRdb table lists in-frame clones only, not all of them. The sample comprises 200,000 to 300,000 clones, about 84% of which are singletons, and 7.5% to 9% rests with the top ten. The material sequenced was peripheral blood. The receptors here all came from a woman aged 80 or over with acute or convalescent COVID-19. Each CDR3 is given with its conserved first and last residue. The order of the fields is clone size, CDR3 length, J gene, D gene, V gene, CDR3 DNA, CDR3 protein. D genes are given only for firm matches. The listing skips clone size in some rows; elsewhere it reads once, few, many or a size class.

abundance: once; len: 16; j_gene: TRBJ2-7; d_gene: TRBD1; v_gene: TRBV14; CDR3nt: TGTGCCAGCAGCCAACTCCCTCGGACAGGGGTCTACGAGCAGTACTTC; CDR3aa: CASSQLPRTGVYEQYF
abundance: -; len: 14; j_gene: TRBJ2-1; d_gene: -; v_gene: TRBV9; CDR3nt: TGTGCCAGCAGCCCCGACACCCGGTGGCATGAGCAGTTCTTC; CDR3aa: CASSPDTRWHEQFF
abundance: once; len: 12; j_gene: TRBJ2-3; d_gene: -; v_gene: TRBV29-1; CDR3nt: TGCAGCGCTTCCCCTAGCACAGATACGCAGTATTTT; CDR3aa: CSASPSTDTQYF
abundance: -; len: 13; j_gene: TRBJ1-2; d_gene: -; v_gene: TRBV6-5; CDR3nt: TGTGCCAGCCGACTAGGGGTGTTCTATGGCTACACCTTC; CDR3aa: CASRLGVFYGYTF
abundance: -; len: 16; j_gene: TRBJ2-7; d_gene: TRBD1; v_gene: TRBV9; CDR3nt: TGTGCCAGCAGCGCCCCTTCCGGGACAGCCTCCTACGAGCAGTACTTC; CDR3aa: CASSAPSGTASYEQYF
abundance: -; len: 17; j_gene: TRBJ2-1; d_gene: TRBD2; v_gene: TRBV7-2; CDR3nt: TGTGCCAGCAGCTTAGTGGGGGGGACGCCACCCTACAATGAGCAGTTCTTC; CDR3aa: CASSLVGGTPPYNEQFF
abundance: -; len: 13; j_gene: TRBJ1-2; d_gene: -; v_gene: TRBV5-6; CDR3nt: TGTGCCAGCAGCTTCTCCCACCTGAGGGGCTACACCTTC; CDR3aa: CASSFSHLRGYTF
abundance: -; len: 17; j_gene: TRBJ2-2; d_gene: TRBD2; v_gene: TRBV7-2; CDR3nt: TGTGCCAGCAGTCCTCTTATCGCGGGGGACGGTGCCGGGGAGCTGTTTTTT; CDR3aa: CASSPLIAGDGAGELFF
abundance: once; len: 18; j_gene: TRBJ1-5; d_gene: -; v_gene: TRBV19; CDR3nt: TGTGCCAGTAGCCACGGGATAACAGGGCTTTTAAGCAATCAGCCCCAGCATTTT; CDR3aa: CASSHGITGLLSNQPQHF
abundance: -; len: 15; j_gene: TRBJ2-1; d_gene: TRBD2; v_gene: TRBV24-1; CDR3nt: TGTGCCACCCTAGATAGCGGGACCCCCTACAATGAGCAGTTCTTC; CDR3aa: CATLDSGTPYNEQFF
abundance: few; len: 15; j_gene: TRBJ1-5; d_gene: -; v_gene: TRBV5-4; CDR3nt: TGTGCCAGCAGCTTCGATCCAGGGGGCAATCAGCCCCAGCATTTT; CDR3aa: CASSFDPGGNQPQHF
abundance: -; len: 13; j_gene: TRBJ1-1; d_gene: -; v_gene: TRBV3-1/TRBV3-2; CDR3nt: TGTGCCAGCAGCCCTACTTGGCAGGGGAAAGCTTTCTTT; CDR3aa: CASSPTWQGKAFF
abundance: -; len: 15; j_gene: TRBJ1-1; d_gene: -; v_gene: TRBV7-9; CDR3nt: TGTGCCAGCAGCTTTTTACAGGGCCGAGGGACTGAAGCTTTCTTT; CDR3aa: CASSFLQGRGTEAFF
abundance: -; len: 15; j_gene: TRBJ2-2; d_gene: -; v_gene: TRBV27; CDR3nt: TGTGCCAGCAGTTTAAGGCGGCAGTTCACCGGGGAGCTGTTTTTT; CDR3aa: CASSLRRQFTGELFF
abundance: few; len: 18; j_gene: TRBJ2-7; d_gene: TRBD1; v_gene: TRBV6-1; CDR3nt: TGTGCCAGCAGTGACCCCCGGGACAGCCTGACCCGCCTGGACGAGCAGTACTTC; CDR3aa: CASSDPRDSLTRLDEQYF
abundance: -; len: 13; j_gene: TRBJ1-5; d_gene: -; v_gene: TRBV12-3/TRBV12-4; CDR3nt: TGTGCCAGCAGCCGAGACAGTAATCAGCCCCAGCATTTT; CDR3aa: CASSRDSNQPQHF
abundance: -; len: 15; j_gene: TRBJ1-3; d_gene: -; v_gene: TRBV7-6; CDR3nt: TGTGCCAGCAGCCCCCGGACAGACTCTGGAAACACCATATATTTT; CDR3aa: CASSPRTDSGNTIYF
abundance: -; len: 15; j_gene: TRBJ2-1; d_gene: TRBD2; v_gene: TRBV6-5; CDR3nt: TGTGCCAGCAGCACAGGGACTAGCGGGAGTAATGAGCAGTTCTTC; CDR3aa: CASSTGTSGSNEQFF
abundance: -; len: 12; j_gene: TRBJ1-1; d_gene: -; v_gene: TRBV30; CDR3nt: TGTGCCTGGACAGGGAAGGGCACTGAAGCTTTCTTT; CDR3aa: CAWTGKGTEAFF
abundance: -; len: 16; j_gene: TRBJ1-5; d_gene: TRBD1; v_gene: TRBV19; CDR3nt: TGTGCCAGTAGTATACCCGGACAGGGAGGCAATCAGCCCCAGCATTTT; CDR3aa: CASSIPGQGGNQPQHF
abundance: -; len: 13; j_gene: TRBJ1-6; d_gene: -; v_gene: TRBV6-4; CDR3nt: TGTGCCAGCGCGGGAGGGGACGGTTCACCCCTCCACTTT; CDR3aa: CASAGGDGSPLHF
abundance: many; len: 13; j_gene: TRBJ2-7; d_gene: TRBD1; v_gene: TRBV19; CDR3nt: TGTGCCACCTCCGGGACAGGCCCCTACGAGCAGTACTTC; CDR3aa: CATSGTGPYEQYF
abundance: -; len: 16; j_gene: TRBJ2-2; d_gene: -; v_gene: TRBV5-6; CDR3nt: TGTGCCAGCAGCTTGTTGCCAGGGGTAAACACCGGGGAGCTGTTTTTT; CDR3aa: CASSLLPGVNTGELFF
abundance: -; len: 16; j_gene: TRBJ2-5; d_gene: -; v_gene: TRBV15; CDR3nt: TGTGCCACCAGCACAACAAGGCTTAGCCCACAAGAGACCCAGTACTTC; CDR3aa: CATSTTRLSPQETQYF
abundance: -; len: 16; j_gene: TRBJ2-1; d_gene: TRBD2; v_gene: TRBV5-1; CDR3nt: TGCGCCAGCAGCCCTTCCCCGGGACTAGCTACCGATGAGCAGTTCTTC; CDR3aa: CASSPSPGLATDEQFF
abundance: -; len: 16; j_gene: TRBJ2-2; d_gene: TRBD2; v_gene: TRBV5-4; CDR3nt: TGTGCCAGCAGCCCTGGGTATAGCGGGGGCTCCGGGGAGCTGTTTTTT; CDR3aa: CASSPGYSGGSGELFF
abundance: -; len: 13; j_gene: TRBJ1-1; d_gene: -; v_gene: TRBV3-1/TRBV3-2; CDR3nt: TGTGCCAGCAGCCAGAACAGACAGGAGGAAGCTTTCTTT; CDR3aa: CASSQNRQEEAFF
abundance: -; len: 17; j_gene: TRBJ2-5; d_gene: TRBD2; v_gene: TRBV2; CDR3nt: TGTGCCAGCAGTGAAGGAAATAGCGGGAGAGTAGGAGAGACCCAGTACTTC; CDR3aa: CASSEGNSGRVGETQYF
abundance: -; len: 17; j_gene: TRBJ2-2; d_gene: TRBD2; v_gene: TRBV5-4; CDR3nt: TGTGCCAGCAGCCCCAGTGGAACTAGCGTTATCGGCGGGGAGCTGTTTTTT; CDR3aa: CASSPSGTSVIGGELFF
abundance: -; len: 14; j_gene: TRBJ2-2; d_gene: -; v_gene: TRBV5-6; CDR3nt: TGTGCCAGCAGCTCGCCTTGGGGGGTCGGGGAGCTGTTTTTT; CDR3aa: CASSSPWGVGELFF
abundance: -; len: 15; j_gene: TRBJ1-5; d_gene: -; v_gene: TRBV6-5; CDR3nt: TGTGCCAGCAGCGCTGGGAGGGAAAGGGGTCAGCCCCAGCATTTT; CDR3aa: CASSAGRERGQPQHF
abundance: few; len: 15; j_gene: TRBJ1-4; d_gene: -; v_gene: TRBV7-9; CDR3nt: TGTGCCAGCAGCTTAGCCATGGGACAAGGCGAAAAACTGTTTTTT; CDR3aa: CASSLAMGQGEKLFF
abundance: -; len: 14; j_gene: TRBJ2-7; d_gene: -; v_gene: TRBV11-2; CDR3nt: TGTGCCAGCAGCTTGGGGTCCGGGGTCTACGAGCAGTACTTC; CDR3aa: CASSLGSGVYEQYF
abundance: once; len: 15; j_gene: TRBJ1-4; d_gene: -; v_gene: TRBV19; CDR3nt: TGTGCCAGTAGTCCCCAACAGGCCGTCAAGGAAAAACTGTTTTTT; CDR3aa: CASSPQQAVKEKLFF
abundance: -; len: 21; j_gene: TRBJ2-3; d_gene: -; v_gene: TRBV4-2; CDR3nt: TGTGCCAGCAGCCAAGAGGCTTTGGGAGCCAACTACGGGGGACGCACAGATACGCAGTATTTT; CDR3aa: CASSQEALGANYGGRTDTQYF
abundance: -; len: 11; j_gene: TRBJ1-2; d_gene: -; v_gene: TRBV5-4; CDR3nt: TGTGCCAGCAGCTTCAGCTATGGCTACACCTTC; CDR3aa: CASSFSYGYTF
abundance: -; len: 15; j_gene: TRBJ1-3; d_gene: -; v_gene: TRBV9; CDR3nt: TGTGCCAGCAGCGAACGGGGTCTGGGAGGAAACACCATATATTTT; CDR3aa: CASSERGLGGNTIYF
abundance: -; len: 16; j_gene: TRBJ2-3; d_gene: -; v_gene: TRBV19; CDR3nt: TGTGCCAGTAGTCACACCTCGGGCGGGAGCACAGATACGCAGTATTTT; CDR3aa: CASSHTSGGSTDTQYF
abundance: -; len: 15; j_gene: TRBJ1-2; d_gene: TRBD1; v_gene: TRBV6-1; CDR3nt: TGTGCCAGCAGTGAAGGGTTTGGACAGGACAATGGCTACACCTTC; CDR3aa: CASSEGFGQDNGYTF
abundance: -; len: 13; j_gene: TRBJ1-1; d_gene: -; v_gene: TRBV3-1/TRBV3-2; CDR3nt: TGTGCCAGCAGCCAAACACAGAACACTGAAGCTTTCTTT; CDR3aa: CASSQTQNTEAFF
abundance: -; len: 12; j_gene: TRBJ2-1; d_gene: -; v_gene: TRBV7-9; CDR3nt: TGTGCCAGCAGAAAACTAGGGAATGAGCAGTTCTTC; CDR3aa: CASRKLGNEQFF
abundance: -; len: 14; j_gene: TRBJ1-2; d_gene: TRBD1; v_gene: TRBV28; CDR3nt: TGTGCCAGCAGATCCCCGGGACAGTACTATGGCTACACCTTC; CDR3aa: CASRSPGQYYGYTF
abundance: -; len: 12; j_gene: TRBJ1-6; d_gene: -; v_gene: TRBV7-9; CDR3nt: TGTGCCAGCAGCTTATCCGGTTCACCCCTCCACTTT; CDR3aa: CASSLSGSPLHF
abundance: -; len: 13; j_gene: TRBJ1-3; d_gene: -; v_gene: TRBV29-1; CDR3nt: TGCAGCGTTGGACAGGACTCTGGAAACACCATATATTTT; CDR3aa: CSVGQDSGNTIYF
abundance: few; len: 17; j_gene: TRBJ1-1; d_gene: TRBD1; v_gene: TRBV6-4; CDR3nt: TGTGCCAGCAGTGACTCGGTATCAGGGGGCGAATTGGGTGAAGCTTTCTTT; CDR3aa: CASSDSVSGGELGEAFF
abundance: -; len: 14; j_gene: TRBJ1-1; d_gene: -; v_gene: TRBV11-2; CDR3nt: TGTGCCAGCACGCGGTTCGGGGGTTATACTGAAGCTTTCTTT; CDR3aa: CASTRFGGYTEAFF
abundance: -; len: 14; j_gene: TRBJ2-7; d_gene: -; v_gene: TRBV6-5; CDR3nt: TGTGCCAGCAGCTCTACTCGCGGGATTAGCGAGCAGTACTTC; CDR3aa: CASSSTRGISEQYF
abundance: -; len: 15; j_gene: TRBJ2-7; d_gene: -; v_gene: TRBV10-1; CDR3nt: TGCGCCAGCACCTCCTGGACAGCCCTTTCCTACGAGCAGTACTTC; CDR3aa: CASTSWTALSYEQYF
abundance: -; len: 18; j_gene: TRBJ1-4; d_gene: TRBD1; v_gene: TRBV7-8; CDR3nt: TGTGCCAGCAGTCTGAATAGGGGGACAGGGGGAAGGAATGAAAAACTGTTTTTT; CDR3aa: CASSLNRGTGGRNEKLFF
abundance: -; len: 14; j_gene: TRBJ2-5; d_gene: TRBD2; v_gene: TRBV28; CDR3nt: TGTGCCAGCGCGCTAGCGGGAGTGCGGGAGACCCAGTACTTC; CDR3aa: CASALAGVRETQYF
abundance: -; len: 15; j_gene: TRBJ1-1; d_gene: TRBD1; v_gene: TRBV4-1; CDR3nt: TGCGCCAGCAGCCAATGGGACAGGGGGGGAACTGAAGCTTTCTTT; CDR3aa: CASSQWDRGGTEAFF
abundance: -; len: 15; j_gene: TRBJ1-2; d_gene: -; v_gene: TRBV25-1; CDR3nt: TGTGCCAGCAGTGATCCCGGGATCCTAGCCCATGGCTACACCTTC; CDR3aa: CASSDPGILAHGYTF
abundance: once; len: 13; j_gene: TRBJ2-7; d_gene: TRBD2; v_gene: TRBV29-1; CDR3nt: TGCAGCGTTTCGGAGCGGGGGCCTTACGAGCAGTACTTC; CDR3aa: CSVSERGPYEQYF
abundance: -; len: 14; j_gene: TRBJ1-1; d_gene: -; v_gene: TRBV7-3; CDR3nt: TGTGCCAGCAGCTTATATTCCAGGAACACTGAAGCTTTCTTT; CDR3aa: CASSLYSRNTEAFF
abundance: few; len: 15; j_gene: TRBJ1-1; d_gene: -; v_gene: TRBV11-2; CDR3nt: TGTGCCAGCAGCCTGTCTCTCATGTCTAACCGGGAAGCTTTCTTT; CDR3aa: CASSLSLMSNREAFF
abundance: once; len: 17; j_gene: TRBJ1-4; d_gene: TRBD1; v_gene: TRBV19; CDR3nt: TGTGCCAGTAGTATACGTCAGGGGGCGGTGGTGGGCGAAAAACTGTTTTTT; CDR3aa: CASSIRQGAVVGEKLFF
abundance: few; len: 13; j_gene: TRBJ2-7; d_gene: TRBD2; v_gene: TRBV25-1; CDR3nt: TGTGCCAGCAGAATCGGGACTAGCGGCGAGCAGTACTTC; CDR3aa: CASRIGTSGEQYF